The next 8 T cell receptor beta chains were all read from a single sample in a study of regulatory T cells in long-lasting Graves disease. Construction of the TCR beta libraries employed iRepertoire HTBI primers in conjunction with Arm-PCR of CDR3 regions. From the multiplex PCR reads, TCRdb called clonotypes with MiXCR, one entry per CDR3 protein. The table includes approximately 440,000 distinct CDR3 sequences, around 15% detected once. Time point of the sample: newly diagnosed GD, antithyroid drugs for less than 3 months. Extracted RNA from PBMCs served as the source of the TCR library. In addition, the sample was reused for a study of T cells in Graves' hyperthyroidism and ophthalmopathy.

The sequencing here drew on peripheral blood mononuclear cells (PBMCs), taken at new diagnosis, from a patient treated with antithyroid drugs. Every receptor here comes from a man between 35 and 55 years old with Graves disease.

This clonotype showed up just a few times. This chain links TRBV6-4 with TRBJ2-3; 8 bases map to TRBD2. CDR3 length: 18 amino acids. J gave up 2 bases and V 6 bases, and 16 bases lay outside the gene matches. The germline gives CDR1 MRHNA, CDR2 SNTAGT. The CDR3 is CASSFQPLAGKVTDTQYF. The DNA of the CDR3 is TGTGCCAGCAGCTTTCAACCCTTAGCGGGAAAGGTCACAGATACGCAGTATTTT.

V is TRBV5-5 and J is TRBJ2-1, with 13 bases lining up with TRBD2. CDR3 size: 19 residues. V dropped 2 bases and J dropped 1; count of bases not matched to a gene: 9. CDR1 and CDR2 from the germline V gene are SGHKS and YYEKEE (reference sequence). The CDR3 protein is CASSLALAGGSKSYNEQFF. CDR3 coding DNA: TGTGCCAGCAGCTTAGCACTAGCGGGAGGGTCGAAATCCTACAATGAGCAGTTCTTC.

This clonotype was observed at least ten times. The V and J genes are TRBV12-3 or TRBV12-4 and TRBJ1-2, with a weak D call TRBD1 (5 bases). V lost 3 bases and J lost 6, with 32 bases in between. The CDR3 has 20 amino acids. The CDR3 DNA sequence: TGTGCCAGCAGTTTGAACCCAATACTTTCGAGAGGGGCGAGAGAGAATGGCTACACCTTC. Its protein is CASSLNPILSRGARENGYTF.

This clonotype was observed at least ten times. This sequence joins TRBV5-1 and TRBJ1-3, with D uncertain. Trimming cost V 4 bases and J 1 base, with 12 bases left between them. CDR3 length equals 15 residues. CDR1 SGHRS and CDR2 YFSETQ come from the germline V gene. CDR3 DNA sequence: TGCGCCAGCAGCGCGGACTCGGGATCTGGAAACACCATATATTTT. Its translation is CASSADSGSGNTIYF. The variable domain in full, completed from reference TRBV5-1 and TRBJ1-3, reads KAGVTQTPRYLIKTRGQQVTLSCSPISGHRSVSWYQQTPGQGLQFLFEYFSETQRNKGNFPGRFSGRQFSNSRSEMNVSTLELGDSALYLCASSADSGSGNTIYFGEGSWLTVV.

This clonotype was seen ten or more times. The rearrangement uses TRBV7-2 and TRBJ2-5; 9 positions agree with TRBD2. Germline loops: CDR1 SGHTA, CDR2 FQGNSA. Trimming removed 5 bases from V and 4 bases from J; junction bases left unmatched: 14. CDR3 length: 17 amino acids. The CDR3 sequence: CASSPGGSGSWGETQYF. The CDR3 DNA is TGTGCCAGCAGCCCGGGGGGTAGCGGGAGTTGGGGAGAGACCCAGTACTTC. Full variable domain (remainder filled in from reference TRBV7-2 and TRBJ2-5): GAGVSQSPSNKVTEKGKDVELRCDPISGHTALYWYRQSLGQGLEFLIYFQGNSAPDKSGLPSDRFSAERTGGSVSTLTIQRTQQEDSAVYLCASSPGGSGSWGETQYFGPGTRLLVL.

This clonotype has ten or more counts. The CDR3 spells CASRLGGAARETQYF. The CDR3 bases are TGTGCCAGCAGATTGGGGGGGGCCGCCAGGGAGACCCAGTACTTC. The chain carries TRBV12-3 or TRBV12-4 and TRBJ2-5, with D tentatively TRBD2 (7 bases). The CDR3 extends over 15 amino acids. Trimming cost V 6 bases and J 5 bases, with 19 bases left between them.

This clonotype showed up just a few times. V and J are TRBV20-1 and TRBJ2-2; 7 bases map to TRBD2. Germline V CDR1 and CDR2: DFQATT, SNEGSKA (reference sequence). The CDR3 spans 14 residues. The V and J ends lost 3 bases and 4 bases, in that order; junction bases with no gene match: 5. In DNA, the CDR3 is TGCAGTGCTAGTCGCGGGGGAACCACCGGGGAGCTGTTTTTT. Its protein is CSASRGGTTGELFF.

The sample holds many counts of this clonotype. The chain couples TRBV2 to TRBJ2-5, with D uncertain. Trimming took 7 bases from V and 5 from J, leaving 11 bases between them. The CDR3 totals 12 residues. Germline CDR1 SNHLY, CDR2 FYNNEI. DNA for the CDR3: TGTGCCAGCACGGCCGAGTCGGAGACCCAGTACTTC. Its protein is CASTAESETQYF.